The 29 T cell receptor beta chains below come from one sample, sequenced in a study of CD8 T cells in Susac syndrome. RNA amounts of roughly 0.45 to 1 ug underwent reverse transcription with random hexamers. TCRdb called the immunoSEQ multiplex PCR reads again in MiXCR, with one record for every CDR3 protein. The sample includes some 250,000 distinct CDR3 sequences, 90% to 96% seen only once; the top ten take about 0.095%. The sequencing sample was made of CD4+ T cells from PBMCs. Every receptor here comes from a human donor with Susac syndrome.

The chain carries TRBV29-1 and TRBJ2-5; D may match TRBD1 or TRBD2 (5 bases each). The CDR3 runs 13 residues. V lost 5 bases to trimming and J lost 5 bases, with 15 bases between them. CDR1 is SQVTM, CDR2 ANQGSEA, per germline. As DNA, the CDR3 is TGCAGCGTTTGTGGGGGTACACGCGAGACCCAGTACTTC. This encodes CSVCGGTRETQYF.

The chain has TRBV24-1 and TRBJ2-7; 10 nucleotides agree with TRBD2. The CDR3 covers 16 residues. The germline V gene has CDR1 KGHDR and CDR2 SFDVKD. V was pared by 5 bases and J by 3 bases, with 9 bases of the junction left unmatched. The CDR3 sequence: CATSAPEREGLYEQYF. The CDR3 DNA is TGTGCCACCAGTGCCCCCGAGCGGGAGGGCCTCTACGAGCAGTACTTC.

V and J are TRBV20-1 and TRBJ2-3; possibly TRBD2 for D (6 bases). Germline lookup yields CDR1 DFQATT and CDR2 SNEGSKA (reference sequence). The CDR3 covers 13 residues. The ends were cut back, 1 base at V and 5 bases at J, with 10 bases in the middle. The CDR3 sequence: CSARAGVRDTQYF. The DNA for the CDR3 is TGCAGTGCTAGAGCGGGAGTAAGAGATACGCAGTATTTT.

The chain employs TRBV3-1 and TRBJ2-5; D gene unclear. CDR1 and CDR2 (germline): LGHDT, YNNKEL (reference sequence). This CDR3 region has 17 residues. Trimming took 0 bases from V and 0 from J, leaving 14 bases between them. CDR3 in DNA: TGTGCCAGCAGCCAAGAATTGACATCCCTGTACCAAGAGACCCAGTACTTC. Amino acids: CASSQELTSLYQETQYF.

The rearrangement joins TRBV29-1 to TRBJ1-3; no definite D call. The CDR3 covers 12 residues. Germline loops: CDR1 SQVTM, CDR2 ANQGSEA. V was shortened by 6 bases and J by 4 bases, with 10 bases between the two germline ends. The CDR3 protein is CSVLTTGNTIYF. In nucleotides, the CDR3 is TGCAGCGTCTTGACAACCGGAAACACCATATATTTT.

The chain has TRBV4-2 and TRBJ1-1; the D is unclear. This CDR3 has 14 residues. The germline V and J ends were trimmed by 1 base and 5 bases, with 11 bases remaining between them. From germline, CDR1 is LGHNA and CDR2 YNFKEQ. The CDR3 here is CASSQVGRKTEAFF. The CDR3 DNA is TGTGCCAGCAGCCAAGTAGGCAGAAAAACTGAAGCTTTCTTT.

CDR3 region: CATSTRGLAGLYEQYF. The CDR3 nucleotides read TGTGCCACCAGCACCCGAGGACTAGCGGGCCTCTACGAGCAGTACTTC. The chain employs TRBV15 and TRBJ2-7, with 11 positions matching TRBD2. Germline values: CDR1 LNHNV, CDR2 YYDKDF (reference sequence). This CDR3 comprises 16 residues. V shed 4 bases and J 3 bases; nucleotides not matched to a gene: 8.

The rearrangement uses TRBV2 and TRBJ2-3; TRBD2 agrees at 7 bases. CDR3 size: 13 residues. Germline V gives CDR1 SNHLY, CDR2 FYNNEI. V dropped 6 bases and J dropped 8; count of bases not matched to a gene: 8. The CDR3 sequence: CASRQGGGSTQYF. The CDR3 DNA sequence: TGTGCCAGCAGGCAAGGCGGGGGAAGTACGCAGTATTTT.

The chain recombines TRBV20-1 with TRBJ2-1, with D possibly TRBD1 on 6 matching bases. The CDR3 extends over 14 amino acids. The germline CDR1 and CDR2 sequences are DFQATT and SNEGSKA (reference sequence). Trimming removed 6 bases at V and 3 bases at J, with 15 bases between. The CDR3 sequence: CSANRVSDYNEQFF. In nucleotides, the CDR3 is TGCAGTGCGAACAGGGTGTCCGACTACAATGAGCAGTTCTTC.

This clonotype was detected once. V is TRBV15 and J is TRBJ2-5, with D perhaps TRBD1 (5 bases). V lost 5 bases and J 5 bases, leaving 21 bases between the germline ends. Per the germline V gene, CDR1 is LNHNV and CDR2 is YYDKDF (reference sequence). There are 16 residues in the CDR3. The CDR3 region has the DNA TGTGCCACCAGCTCCCGTAAAGGAGTCAGGGCGGAGACCCAGTACTTC. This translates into CATSSRKGVRAETQYF.

CDR3 loop: CSARDPGQPNYGYTF. The DNA for the CDR3 is TGCAGTGCTAGAGATCCCGGACAGCCTAACTATGGCTACACCTTC. The chain employs TRBV20-1 and TRBJ1-2; tentatively, D is TRBD1 (6 bases). The CDR3 runs 15 residues. The ends were cut back, 0 bases at V and 0 bases at J, with 11 bases in the middle. Germline assignment: CDR1 DFQATT and CDR2 SNEGSKA (reference sequence).

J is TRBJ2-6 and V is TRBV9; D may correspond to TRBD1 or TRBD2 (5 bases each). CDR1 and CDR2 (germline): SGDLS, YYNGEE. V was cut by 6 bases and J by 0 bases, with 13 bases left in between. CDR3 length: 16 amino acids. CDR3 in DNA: TGTGCCAGCACCGGGACCTCCAACTCTGGGGCCAACGTCCTGACTTTC. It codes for CASTGTSNSGANVLTF. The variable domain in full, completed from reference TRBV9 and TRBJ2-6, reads DSGVTQTPKHLITATGQRVTLRCSPRSGDLSVYWYQQSLDQGLQFLIQYYNGEERAKGNILERFSAQQFPDLHSELNLSSLELGDSALYFCASTGTSNSGANVLTFGAGSRLTVL.

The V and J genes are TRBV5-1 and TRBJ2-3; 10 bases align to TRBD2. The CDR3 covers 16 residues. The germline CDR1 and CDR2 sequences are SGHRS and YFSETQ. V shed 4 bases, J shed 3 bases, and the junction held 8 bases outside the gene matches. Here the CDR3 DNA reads TGCGCCAGCAGCATCCTAGCGGGAGCACAGACAGATACGCAGTATTTT. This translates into CASSILAGAQTDTQYF.

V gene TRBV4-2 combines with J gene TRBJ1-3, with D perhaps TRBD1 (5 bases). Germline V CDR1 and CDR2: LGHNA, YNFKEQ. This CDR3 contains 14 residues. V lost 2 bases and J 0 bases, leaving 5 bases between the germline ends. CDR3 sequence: CASSQTGSGNTIYF. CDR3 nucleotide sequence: TGTGCCAGCAGCCAAACAGGCTCTGGAAACACCATATATTTT.

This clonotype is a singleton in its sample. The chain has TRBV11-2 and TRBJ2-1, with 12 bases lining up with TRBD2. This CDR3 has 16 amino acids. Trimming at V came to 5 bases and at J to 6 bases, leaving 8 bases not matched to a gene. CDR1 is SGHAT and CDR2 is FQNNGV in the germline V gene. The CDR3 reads CASSVTSGGTGNEQFF. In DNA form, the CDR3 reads TGTGCCAGCAGCGTAACTAGCGGGGGGACGGGCAATGAGCAGTTCTTC.

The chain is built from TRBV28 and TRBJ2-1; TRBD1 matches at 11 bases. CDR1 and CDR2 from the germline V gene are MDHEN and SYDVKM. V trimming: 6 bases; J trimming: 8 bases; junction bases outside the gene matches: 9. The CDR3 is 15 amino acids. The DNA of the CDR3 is TGTGCCAGCAGCACCCGGGACAGGGGGACGGATGAGCAGTTCTTC. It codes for CASSTRDRGTDEQFF.

Here the CDR3 DNA reads TGCGCCAGGACACAGGGGGCCTACGAGCAGTACTTC. Translation gives CARTQGAYEQYF. This chain uses TRBV23-1 with TRBJ2-7; TRBD1 aligns across 8 bases. TRBV23-1 is filed as an ORF, its function uncertain. The V segment lost 9 bases and the J segment 2 bases; nucleotides outside the gene matches: 3. The CDR3 has 12 residues.

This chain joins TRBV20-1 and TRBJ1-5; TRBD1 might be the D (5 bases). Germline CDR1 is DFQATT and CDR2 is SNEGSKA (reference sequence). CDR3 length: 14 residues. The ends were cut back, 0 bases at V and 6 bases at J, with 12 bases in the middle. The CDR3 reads CSARDGGSGQPQHF. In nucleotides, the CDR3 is TGCAGTGCTAGAGATGGGGGGAGTGGTCAGCCCCAGCATTTT.

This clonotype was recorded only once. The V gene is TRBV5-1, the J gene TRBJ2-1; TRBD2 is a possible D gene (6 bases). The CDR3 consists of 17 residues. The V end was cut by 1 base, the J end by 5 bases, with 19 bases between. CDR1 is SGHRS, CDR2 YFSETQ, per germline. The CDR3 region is CASSLSSRLVANNEQFF. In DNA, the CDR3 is TGCGCCAGCAGCTTGTCCTCCCGACTAGTGGCGAACAATGAGCAGTTCTTC.

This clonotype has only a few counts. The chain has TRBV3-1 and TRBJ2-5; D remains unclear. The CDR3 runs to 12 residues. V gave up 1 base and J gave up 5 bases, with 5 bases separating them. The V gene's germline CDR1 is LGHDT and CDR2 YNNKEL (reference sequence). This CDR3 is CASSQVSETQYF. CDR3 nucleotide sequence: TGTGCCAGCAGCCAAGTTTCCGAGACCCAGTACTTC.

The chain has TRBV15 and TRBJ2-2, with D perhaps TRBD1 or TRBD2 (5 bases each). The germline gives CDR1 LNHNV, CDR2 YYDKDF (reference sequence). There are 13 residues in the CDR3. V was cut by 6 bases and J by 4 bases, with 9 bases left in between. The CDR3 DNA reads TGTGCCACCAGGTGGGGGAGCACCGGGGAGCTGTTTTTT. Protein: CATRWGSTGELFF.

This CDR3 is CASSLIATYEQYF. In DNA form, the CDR3 reads TGTGCCAGCAGTTTGATCGCAACCTACGAGCAGTACTTC. The chain employs TRBV12-3 or TRBV12-4 and TRBJ2-7; D unclear. The length of the CDR3 is 13 residues. The V gene lost 3 bases and the J gene lost 2 bases, with 8 bases spanning the gap.

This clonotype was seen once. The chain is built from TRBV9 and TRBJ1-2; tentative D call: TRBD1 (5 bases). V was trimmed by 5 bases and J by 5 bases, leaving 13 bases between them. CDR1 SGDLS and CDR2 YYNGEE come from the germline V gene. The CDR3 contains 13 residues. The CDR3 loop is CASRGGEGYGYTF. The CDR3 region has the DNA TGTGCCAGCAGAGGAGGAGAGGGGTATGGCTACACCTTC. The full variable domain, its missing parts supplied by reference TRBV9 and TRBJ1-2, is DSGVTQTPKHLITATGQRVTLRCSPRSGDLSVYWYQQSLDQGLQFLIQYYNGEERAKGNILERFSAQQFPDLHSELNLSSLELGDSALYFCASRGGEGYGYTFGSGTRLTVV.

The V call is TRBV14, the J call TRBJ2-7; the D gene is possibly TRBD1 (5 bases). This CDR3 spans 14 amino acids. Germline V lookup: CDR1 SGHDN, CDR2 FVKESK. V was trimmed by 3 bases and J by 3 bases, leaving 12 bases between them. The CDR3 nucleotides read TGTGCCAGCAGCCATTCAGGGAAAGACTACGAGCAGTACTTC. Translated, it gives CASSHSGKDYEQYF.

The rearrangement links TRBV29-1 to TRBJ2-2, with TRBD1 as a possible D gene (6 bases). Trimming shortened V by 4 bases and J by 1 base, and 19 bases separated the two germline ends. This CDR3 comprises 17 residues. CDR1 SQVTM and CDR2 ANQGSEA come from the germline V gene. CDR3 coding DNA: TGCAGCGTTGGAGTGGGACAAAGTCCGAAGAACACCGGGGAGCTGTTTTTT. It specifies CSVGVGQSPKNTGELFF.

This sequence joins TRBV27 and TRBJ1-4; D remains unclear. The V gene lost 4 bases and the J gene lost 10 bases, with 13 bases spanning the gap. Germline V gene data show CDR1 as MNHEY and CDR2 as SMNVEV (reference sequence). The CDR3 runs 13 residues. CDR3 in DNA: TGTGCCAGCAGTTGGGAAAGCTGGGGAAAACTGTTTTTT. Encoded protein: CASSWESWGKLFF.

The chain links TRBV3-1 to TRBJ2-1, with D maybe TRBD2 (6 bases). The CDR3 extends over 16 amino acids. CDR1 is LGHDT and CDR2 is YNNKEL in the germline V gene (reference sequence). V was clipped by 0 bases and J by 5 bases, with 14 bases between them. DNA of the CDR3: TGTGCCAGCAGCCAAGATTGGCTAGCGCGAGACAATGAGCAGTTCTTC. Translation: CASSQDWLARDNEQFF.

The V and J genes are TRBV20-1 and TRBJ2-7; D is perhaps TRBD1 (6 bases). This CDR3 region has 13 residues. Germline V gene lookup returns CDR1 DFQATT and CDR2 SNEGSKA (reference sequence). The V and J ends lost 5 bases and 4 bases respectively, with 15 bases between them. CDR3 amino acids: CSAAYRVEYEQYF. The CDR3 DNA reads TGCAGTGCTGCCTACAGGGTAGAGTACGAGCAGTACTTC.

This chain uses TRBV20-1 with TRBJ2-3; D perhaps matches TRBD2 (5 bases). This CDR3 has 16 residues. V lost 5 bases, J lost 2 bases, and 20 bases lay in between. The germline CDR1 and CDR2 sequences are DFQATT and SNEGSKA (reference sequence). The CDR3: CSALYKGGGFTDTQYF. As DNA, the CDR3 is TGCAGTGCTCTGTACAAAGGCGGAGGATTCACAGATACGCAGTATTTT.